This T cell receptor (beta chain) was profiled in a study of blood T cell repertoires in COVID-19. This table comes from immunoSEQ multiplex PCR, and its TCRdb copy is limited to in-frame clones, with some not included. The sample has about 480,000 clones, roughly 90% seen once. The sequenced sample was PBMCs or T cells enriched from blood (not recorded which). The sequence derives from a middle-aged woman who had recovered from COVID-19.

The CDR3 spells CASSQGVGTGVYEQYF. CDR3 coding DNA: TGTGCCAGCAGCCAGGGGGTAGGGACAGGGGTCTACGAGCAGTACTTC. The rearrangement joins TRBV3-1 (or the pseudogene TRBV3-2) to TRBJ2-7; 10 nucleotides match TRBD1. This CDR3 is 16 amino acids long. The ends lost 3 bases at V and 3 bases at J; junction bases unmatched: 8. CDR1 and CDR2 (germline): LGHDT, YNNKEL (reference sequence).